The 18 T cell receptor beta chains below were found in one sample sequenced in a study of blood T cell repertoires in COVID-19. TCRdb's copy holds only in-frame clones and misses some; the assay was immunoSEQ multiplex PCR. The sample consists of 200,000 to 250,000 clones, roughly 90% of them appearing once. Material: PBMCs or T cells enriched from blood (not recorded which). The source is a woman between 45 and 65 years old in a cohort exposed to, infected with or recovered from COVID-19 (not recorded which).

CDR3: CASSQRLAGGSVGSDTQYF. The CDR3 coding sequence is TGTGCCAGCAGCCAAAGACTAGCGGGGGGCTCTGTAGGGTCCGATACGCAGTATTTT. The V gene is TRBV4-2, the J gene TRBJ2-3; 13 bases map to TRBD2. The CDR3 is 19 residues long. CDR1 and CDR2 (germline): LGHNA, YNFKEQ. V shed 2 bases, J shed 6 bases, and the junction held 14 bases outside the gene matches.

V usage is TRBV12-2 and J usage is TRBJ1-6; TRBD1 is the table's D call and was not checked against the DNA. TRBV12-2 is recorded as a pseudogene. The CDR3 runs to 19 residues. The CDR3 bases are TGTGCAAGTCGCCCCCATCAGCCCATCGAGACACGGTATAATTCACCCCTCCACTTT. Translating it yields CASRPHQPIETRYNSPLHF.

The CDR3 spells CASSPQGNFGELFF. As DNA, the CDR3 is TGTGCCAGCAGCCCTCAGGGAAATTTCGGGGAGCTGTTTTTT. J is TRBJ2-2 and V is TRBV9, with D perhaps TRBD1 (5 bases). The CDR3 contains 14 residues. The germline gives CDR1 SGDLS, CDR2 YYNGEE. With 4 bases removed from V and 7 bases from J, the gap between germline ends came to 14 bases.

The V and J genes are TRBV29-1 and TRBJ1-4, with 10 bases fitting TRBD1. Germline values: CDR1 SQVTM, CDR2 ANQGSEA. This CDR3 has 16 amino acids. V was pared by 7 bases and J by 0 bases, with 8 bases of the junction left unmatched. CDR3: CSAEGTGDPTNEKLFF. The CDR3 bases are TGCAGCGCCGAGGGGACAGGGGACCCAACTAATGAAAAACTGTTTTTT.

The rearrangement links TRBV14 to TRBJ1-1; weak D call: TRBD1 (5 bases). Germline V gene data show CDR1 as SGHDN and CDR2 as FVKESK. This CDR3 comprises 13 residues. V lost 5 bases to trimming and J lost 1 base, with 8 bases between them. CDR3 DNA: TGTGCCAGCAGCTCCCAGGGGAACACTGAAGCTTTCTTT. This codes for CASSSQGNTEAFF.

V and J are TRBV5-5 and TRBJ1-2; TRBD1 matches 7 bases. From germline, CDR1 is SGHKS and CDR2 YYEKEE (reference sequence). The junction had 20 bases not matched to a gene; V was cut back by 2 bases and J by 4 bases. This CDR3 region has 19 residues. The CDR3 DNA reads TGTGCCAGCAGCTTAACCCCCCTAACAACGACAGGGCCAATCTATGGCTACACCTTC. Translating it yields CASSLTPLTTTGPIYGYTF. Together with reference TRBV5-5 and TRBJ1-2, the CDR3 gives the full variable domain: DAGVTQSPTHLIKTRGQQVTLRCSPISGHKSVSWYQQVLGQGPQFIFQYYEKEERGRGNFPDRFSARQFPNYSSELNVNALLLGDSALYLCASSLTPLTTTGPIYGYTFGSGTRLTVV.

The rearrangement joins TRBV7-6 to TRBJ2-2; 8 positions agree with TRBD1. Germline CDR1 SGHVS, CDR2 FNYEAQ. The CDR3 is 19 amino acids. After removal of 3 bases from V and 1 base from J, the junction contained 13 bases not matched to a gene. The CDR3: CASSFVRLTGGQNTGELFF. CDR3 DNA: TGTGCCAGCAGCTTTGTCCGGCTCACAGGGGGGCAGAACACCGGGGAGCTGTTTTTT. The whole variable domain, remainder taken from reference TRBV7-6 and TRBJ2-2, is GAGVSQSPRYKVTKRGQDVALRCDPISGHVSLYWYRQALGQGPEFLTYFNYEAQQDKSGLPNDRFSAERPEGSISTLTIQRTEQRDSAMYRCASSFVRLTGGQNTGELFFGEGSRLTVL.

The CDR3 DNA is TGTGCCAGCAGTCGGGACAGGGGCAATCAGCCCCAGCATTTT. It translates to CASSRDRGNQPQHF. The chain has TRBV4-2 and TRBJ1-5, with TRBD1 matching over 9 bases. The CDR3 loop spans 14 amino acids. Germline V gene sequence: CDR1 LGHNA, CDR2 YNFKEQ. Trimming removed 6 bases from V and 2 bases from J; junction bases left unmatched: 2.

The chain has TRBV7-9 and TRBJ2-1; TRBD2 aligns across 7 bases. Germline V CDR1 and CDR2: SEHNR, FQNEAQ (reference sequence). The CDR3 loop spans 13 amino acids. Trimming cost V 1 base and J 7 bases; bases outside gene matches: 1. The CDR3 protein is CASSLVGGNEQFF. CDR3 bases: TGTGCCAGCAGCTTAGTGGGGGGGAATGAGCAGTTCTTC.

The CDR3 DNA reads TGTGCCAGCAGCTTAAGAACAGGGAGTGATCAGCCCCAGCATTTT. It codes for CASSLRTGSDQPQHF. The chain uses TRBV7-2 and TRBJ1-5; D is possibly TRBD1 (6 bases). The germline V and J ends were trimmed by 2 bases and 5 bases, with 13 bases remaining between them. The germline V gene has CDR1 SGHTA and CDR2 FQGNSA. This CDR3 comprises 15 residues.

The rearrangement links TRBV6-5 to TRBJ1-2, with 10 bases matching TRBD1. This CDR3 contains 15 residues. Germline V gene sequence: CDR1 MNHEY, CDR2 SVGAGI. V shed 6 bases, J shed 8 bases, and the junction held 12 bases outside the gene matches. The CDR3 bases are TGTGCCAGCAGACCGGGACAGGGGCAGCTTCGGGGCTACACCTTC. Translated: CASRPGQGQLRGYTF.

The rearrangement joins TRBV6-5 to TRBJ1-6, with D possibly being TRBD1 (6 bases). Germline assignment: CDR1 MNHEY and CDR2 SVGAGI. V was shortened by 2 bases and J by 10 bases, with 15 bases between the two germline ends. CDR3 length equals 15 residues. CDR3 sequence reads: CASSYDLQGRSPLHF. For the CDR3, the DNA is TGTGCCAGCAGTTACGATCTGCAGGGGAGATCACCCCTCCACTTT.

This chain connects TRBV29-1 to TRBJ1-3; D is uncertain. The ends were cut back, 8 bases at V and 2 bases at J, with 16 bases in the middle. The CDR3 is 14 residues long. The germline V gene has CDR1 SQVTM and CDR2 ANQGSEA. The CDR3 loop is CSSSERAAGNTIYF. The CDR3 DNA follows: TGCAGCTCATCCGAGAGGGCTGCTGGAAACACCATATATTTT. The entire variable domain, with the rest obtained from reference TRBV29-1 and TRBJ1-3, is as follows: SAVISQKPSRDICQRGTSLTIQCQVDSQVTMMFWYRQQPGQSLTLIATANQGSEATYESGFVIDKFPISRPNLTFSTLTVSNMSPEDSSIYLCSSSERAAGNTIYFGEGSWLTVV.

The J gene is TRBJ2-1, the V gene TRBV20-1; D not certain. CDR3 length: 10 amino acids. V was shortened by 6 bases and J by 8 bases, with 8 bases between the two germline ends. Germline CDR1 and CDR2: DFQATT and SNEGSKA (reference sequence). The CDR3 bases are TGCAGTGCCTATACCTATGAGCAGTTCTTC. Protein sequence: CSAYTYEQFF.

For the CDR3, the DNA is TGTGCCAGCAGCCAACATGACGTGAGAGGTGGCTACACCTTC. Its protein is CASSQHDVRGGYTF. The chain couples TRBV4-2 to TRBJ1-2, with D hard to call. In germline, CDR1 is LGHNA, CDR2 YNFKEQ. Trimming took 2 bases from V and 7 from J, leaving 14 bases between them. The CDR3 is 14 residues long.

The chain employs TRBV3-1 (or the pseudogene TRBV3-2) and TRBJ1-2; D gene unclear. V lost 0 bases and J lost 5, with 10 bases in between. Per the germline V gene, CDR1 is LGHDT and CDR2 is YNNKEL (reference sequence). CDR3 length: 14 amino acids. CDR3 amino acids: CASSQDLPQYGYTF. As DNA, the CDR3 is TGTGCCAGCAGCCAAGATTTGCCACAGTATGGCTACACCTTC.

CDR3 residues: CATSDLGGRDTGFDYGYTF. The CDR3 DNA follows: TGTGCCACCAGTGATTTAGGGGGCCGGGACACTGGTTTTGATTATGGCTACACCTTC. The chain is built from TRBV24-1 and TRBJ1-2; TRBD1 matches at 7 bases. Losses at the gene ends were 1 base for V and 5 bases for J; bases not matched to a gene: 18. The CDR3 sequence is 19 residues long. Germline V CDR1 and CDR2: KGHDR, SFDVKD.

The chain joins TRBV4-1 to TRBJ2-3; D is possibly TRBD1 (5 bases). Trimming pared 3 bases from V and 6 bases from J, leaving 13 bases between. Germline V CDR1 and CDR2: MGHRA, YSYEKL. The CDR3 loop spans 14 amino acids. CDR3 nucleotide sequence: TGCGCCAGCAGCCAGCAGGGTAGTTTGGATACGCAGTATTTT. It codes for CASSQQGSLDTQYF.